A single sample is the source of the 32 T cell receptor beta chains below, sequenced in a study of blood T cell repertoires in COVID-19. This table comes from immunoSEQ multiplex PCR, and its TCRdb copy is limited to in-frame clones, with some not included. The repertoire includes fewer than 90,000 clones, roughly nine tenths of them detected once, and 15% sits in the top ten. Sequencing used peripheral blood. The receptor set was obtained from a male donor with acute or convalescent COVID-19.

The genes are TRBV9 and TRBJ2-7; maybe TRBD2 (6 bases). V lost 0 bases and J 7 bases, leaving 8 bases between the germline ends. Germline CDR1 reads SGDLS; CDR2 reads YYNGEE. The CDR3 is 12 amino acids. In DNA, the CDR3 is TGTGCCAGCAGCGTAGTTGGGGGGGAGCAGTACTTC. Translation gives CASSVVGGEQYF.

This chain connects TRBV24-1 to TRBJ1-5; D gene uncertain. V gave up 3 bases and J gave up 2 bases, with 10 bases separating them. Germline V lookup: CDR1 KGHDR, CDR2 SFDVKD. The CDR3 totals 15 residues. CDR3 DNA sequence: TGTGCCACCAGTGATGGAGGCTGGGGCAATCAGCCCCAGCATTTT. It translates to CATSDGGWGNQPQHF.

CDR3: CASSLGPGSSGNTIYF. In DNA, the CDR3 is TGTGCCAGCAGCTTAGGTCCGGGGAGCTCTGGAAACACCATATATTTT. The chain employs TRBV11-2 and TRBJ1-3; unclear D gene. Germline CDR1 reads SGHAT; CDR2 reads FQNNGV. This CDR3 is 16 amino acids long. Trimming stripped 1 base from V and 0 bases from J, with 10 bases between.

CDR3 sequence (DNA): TGTGCCAGCAGCGTCGGGTCAGGGGGTAATGAAAAACTGTTTTTT. As protein: CASSVGSGGNEKLFF. The chain has TRBV9 and TRBJ1-4; the match to TRBD1 covers 7 bases. CDR3 length: 15 amino acids. Unmatched junction bases numbered 5, after V lost 2 bases and J lost 4 bases. Germline values: CDR1 SGDLS, CDR2 YYNGEE.

The chain couples TRBV30 to TRBJ2-3; 10 nucleotides agree with TRBD2. Germline values: CDR1 GTSNPN, CDR2 SVGIG (reference sequence). The CDR3 runs 13 residues. V dropped 5 bases and J dropped 3; count of bases not matched to a gene: 2. Written as DNA, the CDR3 is TGTGCCTGGGGGGGACTAGCGACAGATACGCAGTATTTT. This gives the protein CAWGGLATDTQYF.

Only one count was recorded for this clone. The gene calls are TRBV25-1 and TRBJ2-3; TRBD1 matches 7 bases. The V and J ends lost 2 bases and 0 bases, in that order; junction bases with no gene match: 2. Germline CDR1 and CDR2: MGHDK and SYGVNS. This CDR3 comprises 15 residues. CDR3 nucleotide sequence: TGTGCCAGCAGTGAAGGCAGGGGGAGCACAGATACGCAGTATTTT. This translates into CASSEGRGSTDTQYF. Supplemented by reference TRBV25-1 and TRBJ2-3, the full variable domain reads EADIYQTPRYLVIGTGKKITLECSQTMGHDKMYWYQQDPGMELHLIHYSYGVNSTEKGDLSSESTVSRIRTEHFPLTLESARPSHTSQYLCASSEGRGSTDTQYFGPGTRLTVL.

The chain recombines TRBV2 with TRBJ1-6; D ambiguous. CDR3 length: 16 amino acids. The V end lost 6 bases, the J end lost 9 bases, and 21 bases lay between the germline ends. Germline values: CDR1 SNHLY, CDR2 FYNNEI. The CDR3 loop reads CASSISGGGFGSPLHF. The CDR3, as DNA: TGTGCCAGCAGCATATCCGGCGGAGGGTTCGGTTCACCCCTCCACTTT.

The rearrangement links TRBV30 to TRBJ2-3; D ambiguous. This CDR3 contains 13 residues. From germline, CDR1 is GTSNPN and CDR2 SVGIG (reference sequence). Trimming stripped 5 bases from V and 2 bases from J, with 11 bases between. The CDR3 reads CAWYRGFTDTQYF. Here the CDR3 DNA reads TGTGCCTGGTACCGAGGCTTCACAGATACGCAGTATTTT. Complete variable domain (other parts from reference TRBV30 and TRBJ2-3): SQTIHQWPATLVQPVGSPLSLECTVEGTSNPNLYWYRQAAGRGLQLLFYSVGIGQISSEVPQNLSASRPQDRQFILSSKKLLLSDSGFYLCAWYRGFTDTQYFGPGTRLTVL.

The chain is built from TRBV7-2 and TRBJ2-4; the D gene is possibly TRBD1 (5 bases). The CDR3 is 15 amino acids. V lost 5 bases and J 5 bases, leaving 16 bases between the germline ends. The germline V gene has CDR1 SGHTA and CDR2 FQGNSA. The CDR3 here is CASSPGYLGENIQYF. CDR3 nucleotides: TGTGCCAGCAGCCCAGGGTATCTAGGGGAAAACATTCAGTACTTC.

This chain connects TRBV7-9 to TRBJ2-3; TRBD2 might be the D (6 bases). The CDR3 sequence is 14 residues long. In germline, CDR1 is SEHNR, CDR2 FQNEAQ (reference sequence). Trimming took off 1 base at V and 3 bases at J, with 8 bases between the two ends. The CDR3 sequence is CASSLGDWTDTQYF. The CDR3 DNA reads TGTGCCAGCAGCTTAGGGGACTGGACAGATACGCAGTATTTT.

The genes are TRBV27 and TRBJ2-1; TRBD1 is a possible D gene (5 bases). The CDR3 consists of 14 residues. Germline lookup yields CDR1 MNHEY and CDR2 SMNVEV (reference sequence). V shed 5 bases and J shed 7 bases, with 15 bases lying between them. This chain's CDR3 is CASSGAGWPNEQFF. The CDR3 region has the DNA TGTGCCAGCAGTGGGGCTGGATGGCCTAATGAGCAGTTCTTC.

The chain combines TRBV2 with TRBJ2-2; 11 nucleotides align to TRBD2. Germline-derived CDR1 and CDR2 are SNHLY and FYNNEI. The CDR3 totals 16 residues. Trimming cost V 6 bases and J 6 bases; bases outside gene matches: 9. CDR3 loop: CASRRLAGGDSGELFF. The CDR3 region has the DNA TGTGCCAGCAGGCGTCTAGCGGGGGGTGATTCCGGGGAGCTGTTTTTT. Together with reference TRBV2 and TRBJ2-2, the CDR3 gives the full variable domain: EPEVTQTPSHQVTQMGQEVILRCVPISNHLYFYWYRQILGQKVEFLVSFYNNEISEKSEIFDDQFSVERPDGSNFTLKIRSTKLEDSAMYFCASRRLAGGDSGELFFGEGSRLTVL.

CDR3 in amino acids: CASSLPPGQGVSNQPQHF. The CDR3 bases are TGTGCCAGCAGTCTCCCACCGGGACAGGGGGTTAGCAATCAGCCCCAGCATTTT. The chain combines TRBV6-6 with TRBJ1-5; 11 bases line up with TRBD1. With 5 bases clipped from V and 0 bases from J, the junction kept 9 bases outside the gene matches. Looked up from germline, CDR1 is MNHNY and CDR2 is SVGAGI (reference sequence). CDR3 size: 18 residues.

The CDR3 bases are TGTGCCACCAGTGATCGACTAGGGAGCACAGATACGCAGTATTTT. It encodes CATSDRLGSTDTQYF. This chain uses TRBV24-1 with TRBJ2-3; a possible D gene is TRBD2 (6 bases). The V end was cut by 3 bases, the J end by 0 bases, with 9 bases between. The CDR3 consists of 15 residues. Germline V lookup: CDR1 KGHDR, CDR2 SFDVKD.

V and J are TRBV29-1 and TRBJ1-4, with 7 bases identical to TRBD1. V shed 6 bases and J 7 bases; nucleotides not matched to a gene: 8. Per germline, CDR1 SQVTM and CDR2 ANQGSEA. This CDR3 is 13 amino acids long. The DNA for the CDR3 is TGCAGCGTCGTATGGCAGGGGGGTGAAAAACTGTTTTTT. This encodes CSVVWQGGEKLFF.

CDR3 sequence (DNA): TGTGCCAGCAGTGAGGGGCCGGCCTATGGCTACACCTTC. This gives the protein CASSEGPAYGYTF. The V and J genes are TRBV6-1 and TRBJ1-2, with TRBD1 as a possible D gene (5 bases). Deletions cut 3 bases from V and 4 bases from J, with 9 bases between. Germline V gene lookup returns CDR1 MNHNS and CDR2 SASEGT. This CDR3 has 13 amino acids.

The J gene is TRBJ1-2, the V gene TRBV7-9; D not certain. The CDR3 sequence is 15 residues long. CDR1 is SEHNR, CDR2 FQNEAQ, per germline (reference sequence). V was shortened by 6 bases and J by 2 bases, with 16 bases between the two germline ends. The CDR3 spells CASSFGRPENYGYTF. The CDR3 DNA follows: TGTGCCAGCAGTTTTGGCCGCCCCGAAAACTATGGCTACACCTTC.

This rearrangement joins TRBV18 to TRBJ1-2; weak D call: TRBD1 (5 bases). Germline-derived CDR1 and CDR2 are KGHSH and LQKENI. The length of the CDR3 is 15 residues. Trimming took 0 bases from V and 5 from J, leaving 13 bases between them. In DNA form, the CDR3 reads TGTGCCAGCTCACCACCGGAGGGGCGGGGGTATGGCTACACCTTC. It specifies CASSPPEGRGYGYTF.

The V gene is TRBV5-1, the J gene TRBJ1-1; 8 bases align to TRBD1. J lost 1 base, V lost 4 bases, and 9 bases had no gene match. Germline V gene data show CDR1 as SGHRS and CDR2 as YFSETQ. CDR3 length: 16 amino acids. As DNA, the CDR3 is TGCGCCAGCAGCCCTAGGACAGGGACCCAGAACACTGAAGCTTTCTTT. Its protein is CASSPRTGTQNTEAFF. The full variable domain, with the rest looked up from reference TRBV5-1 and TRBJ1-1, is KAGVTQTPRYLIKTRGQQVTLSCSPISGHRSVSWYQQTPGQGLQFLFEYFSETQRNKGNFPGRFSGRQFSNSRSEMNVSTLELGDSALYLCASSPRTGTQNTEAFFGQGTRLTVV.

V and J are TRBV3-1 (or the pseudogene TRBV3-2) and TRBJ2-1, with 11 bases matching TRBD1. The CDR3 length is 17 residues. V lost 0 bases to trimming and J lost 11 bases; unmatched junction nucleotides: 12. The germline gives CDR1 LGHDT, CDR2 YNNKEL (reference sequence). The CDR3 DNA follows: TGTGCCAGCAGCCAAGATCCCCGGACAGGGGGCTTCGTCCAGCAGTTCTTC. As protein: CASSQDPRTGGFVQQFF.

In this sample, this clone turned up a few times. The chain employs TRBV7-2 and TRBJ2-7, with 8 bases identical to TRBD1. The CDR3 spans 16 residues. Germline V CDR1 and CDR2: SGHTA, FQGNSA. V dropped 1 base and J dropped 4; count of bases not matched to a gene: 9. CDR3 coding DNA: TGTGCCAGCAGCTTAGACCGGCCCGACAGGGGATACGAGCAGTACTTC. Protein sequence: CASSLDRPDRGYEQYF.

CDR3 amino acids: CASSQQSTGVGGYTF. The CDR3 DNA follows: TGTGCCAGCAGCCAACAATCGACAGGAGTAGGCGGCTACACCTTC. The chain recombines TRBV14 with TRBJ1-2, with D possibly TRBD1 on 6 matching bases. The length of the CDR3 is 15 residues. Trimming took 2 bases from V and 8 from J, leaving 18 bases between them. In germline, CDR1 is SGHDN, CDR2 FVKESK.

This chain joins TRBV4-1 and TRBJ1-5, with TRBD1 matching over 9 bases. There are 14 residues in the CDR3. V was pared by 2 bases and J by 9 bases, with 5 bases of the junction left unmatched. CDR1 and CDR2 from the germline V gene are MGHRA and YSYEKL. Written as DNA, the CDR3 is TGCGCCAGCAGCCAAAAACAGGGGGCGACGCCCCAGCATTTT. Translation: CASSQKQGATPQHF.

CDR3 sequence: CASSLGGQGLTEAFF. CDR3 coding DNA: TGTGCCAGCAGCTTGGGAGGACAGGGGTTAACTGAAGCTTTCTTT. The V and J genes are TRBV5-5 and TRBJ1-1, with 9 positions matching TRBD1. CDR3 length: 15 residues. Germline lookup yields CDR1 SGHKS and CDR2 YYEKEE (reference sequence). V lost 0 bases and J lost 5; bases outside the gene matches: 5. Full variable domain (missing parts from reference TRBV5-5 and TRBJ1-1): DAGVTQSPTHLIKTRGQQVTLRCSPISGHKSVSWYQQVLGQGPQFIFQYYEKEERGRGNFPDRFSARQFPNYSSELNVNALLLGDSALYLCASSLGGQGLTEAFFGQGTRLTVV.

The chain is built from TRBV5-6 and TRBJ1-1; D is uncertain. Germline CDR1 is SGHDT and CDR2 is YYEEEE. The CDR3 has 13 residues. The V and J ends lost 0 bases and 4 bases respectively, with 7 bases between them. The CDR3 DNA reads TGTGCCAGCAGCTTGGCCGCGGTCACTGAAGCTTTCTTT. It translates to CASSLAAVTEAFF. Full variable domain (outside the CDR3, taken from reference TRBV5-6 and TRBJ1-1): DAGVTQSPTHLIKTRGQQVTLRCSPKSGHDTVSWYQQALGQGPQFIFQYYEEEERQRGNFPDRFSGHQFPNYSSELNVNALLLGDSALYLCASSLAAVTEAFFGQGTRLTVV.

The V gene is TRBV7-9, the J gene TRBJ1-2; no clear D gene. Trimming removed 6 bases at V and 3 bases at J, with 17 bases between. Germline assignment: CDR1 SEHNR and CDR2 FQNEAQ (reference sequence). CDR3 length: 15 residues. DNA of the CDR3: TGTGCCAGCAGTTTACCATCGCTCACAGACTATGGCTACACCTTC. The encoded protein is CASSLPSLTDYGYTF.

This chain joins TRBV3-1 (or the pseudogene TRBV3-2) and TRBJ1-3; D remains ambiguous. The V gene's germline CDR1 is LGHDT and CDR2 YNNKEL (reference sequence). The CDR3 runs 16 residues. Trimming pared 0 bases from V and 0 bases from J, leaving 9 bases between. The chain's CDR3 is CASSQDRGSSGNTIYF. The CDR3 coding sequence is TGTGCCAGCAGCCAAGATCGGGGTTCCTCTGGAAACACCATATATTTT.

The chain couples TRBV7-2 to TRBJ1-3, with 7 positions matching TRBD1. The CDR3 runs to 15 residues. V was pared by 5 bases and J by 0 bases, with 4 bases of the junction left unmatched. From germline, CDR1 is SGHTA and CDR2 FQGNSA. Here the CDR3 reads CASSAGTASGNTIYF. The CDR3 DNA sequence: TGTGCCAGCAGCGCAGGGACAGCCTCTGGAAACACCATATATTTT.

This chain connects TRBV30 to TRBJ2-7; D unresolved. The CDR3 covers 11 residues. Germline values: CDR1 GTSNPN, CDR2 SVGIG (reference sequence). V lost 2 bases to trimming and J lost 4 bases, with 6 bases between them. CDR3 DNA sequence: TGTGCCTGGAGTAAATCGTACGAGCAGTACTTC. Its translation: CAWSKSYEQYF.

The V gene is TRBV15, the J gene TRBJ2-3, with TRBD1 identical over 8 bases. This CDR3 is 16 amino acids long. Germline V CDR1 and CDR2: LNHNV, YYDKDF (reference sequence). V lost 0 bases, J lost 1 base, and 3 bases stayed unmatched. CDR3 sequence reads: CATSRDRQGRTDTQYF. In DNA form, the CDR3 reads TGTGCCACCAGCAGAGATCGACAGGGGCGCACAGATACGCAGTATTTT. The full variable domain, in which reference TRBV15 and TRBJ2-3 provide the parts outside the CDR3, is DAMVIQNPRYQVTQFGKPVTLSCSQTLNHNVMYWYQQKSSQAPKLLFHYYDKDFNNEADTPDNFQSRRPNTSFCFLDIRSPGLGDTAMYLCATSRDRQGRTDTQYFGPGTRLTVL.

The chain is built from TRBV24-1 and TRBJ2-2; D might be TRBD1 (5 bases). Germline V gene data show CDR1 as KGHDR and CDR2 as SFDVKD. The CDR3 covers 17 residues. Trimming cost V 3 bases and J 1 base, with 14 bases left between them. CDR3 residues: CATSDPRRGQNTGELFF. In DNA, the CDR3 is TGTGCCACCAGTGATCCAAGGAGAGGACAGAACACCGGGGAGCTGTTTTTT.

V usage is TRBV5-1 and J usage is TRBJ2-2, with TRBD1 as a possible D gene (6 bases). The CDR3 runs to 14 residues. Trimming removed 4 bases at V and 1 base at J, with 8 bases between. Germline V gene sequence: CDR1 SGHRS, CDR2 YFSETQ. CDR3 sequence: CASSMGQNTGELFF. In DNA form, the CDR3 reads TGCGCCAGCAGCATGGGACAGAACACCGGGGAGCTGTTTTTT. The entire variable domain, with the rest obtained from reference TRBV5-1 and TRBJ2-2, is as follows: KAGVTQTPRYLIKTRGQQVTLSCSPISGHRSVSWYQQTPGQGLQFLFEYFSETQRNKGNFPGRFSGRQFSNSRSEMNVSTLELGDSALYLCASSMGQNTGELFFGEGSRLTVL.